The clone carrying this TCR beta chain turned up a few times. Relative to the germline gene, one junction end is altered; a read error may explain this. Each CDR3 protein gets one entry after TCRdb re-called the 5' RACE reads with MiXCR. Of about 350,000 distinct CDR3 sequences in the sample, around 13% are singletons; the top ten hold around a fifth. Germline V CDR1 and CDR2: SGHRS, YFSETQ. The CDR3 has 15 amino acids. The data belong to a study of T-cell memory formation after mild COVID-19. The rearrangement links TRBV5-1 to TRBJ1-1; possibly TRBD1 for D (6 bases). Sequencing was performed on PBMCs or a T cell subset sorted from them (not recorded which). This TCR derives from a young man who had mild COVID-19 (a few samples of this study predate the infection). Cell type and time point are not known. CDR3 sequence (DNA): TGCGCCAGCAGCTTTGCAGGGGTGGGGAACACAGAAGCTTTCTTT. Protein sequence: CASSFAGVGNTEAFF.